This is a list of T cell receptor beta chains from one sample in a study of T cells after yellow fever vaccination. TCRdb ran MiXCR on the 5' RACE reads and lists one entry per CDR3 protein. The data contain approximately 340,000 distinct CDR3 sequences, roughly 8.7% of them singletons. The sample here was PBMCs, taken on the day of the first yellow fever vaccination. Receptor source: a man younger than 35 who received the YFV17D yellow fever vaccine. Each CDR3 is given with its conserved first and last residue. The D gene is left open where the match is weak. The size of a clone is reported for some rows only, either as once, few or many, or as a class for expanded clones.

cdr3_nt cdr3_aa v_call cdr3_length j_call clone_size d_call
TGTGCCAGCAGCACGCAGGGGAGCGATGAGCAGTTCTTC CASSTQGSDEQFF TRBV7-3 13 TRBJ2-1 many .
TGCGCCAGCAGCCCTACCAGCGGGGGGTCCGCAGATACGCAGTATTTT CASSPTSGGSADTQYF TRBV5-1 16 TRBJ2-3 few TRBD2
TGCAGCGTTCGGGGACTAGCGGCTTACAATGAGCAGTTCTTC CSVRGLAAYNEQFF TRBV29-1 14 TRBJ2-1 . TRBD2
TGCGCCAGCAAACGGACAACGTATAGCAATCAGCCCCTGCATTTT CASKRTTYSNQPLHF TRBV5-1 15 TRBJ1-5 . .
TGCGCCAGCAGCCAAGTTTTAGACTTCACAGATACGCAGTATTTT CASSQVLDFTDTQYF TRBV4-3 15 TRBJ2-3 few .
TGTGCCAGCAGGTCGCTGGACAGGGGGCCTTACGAGCAGTACTTC CASRSLDRGPYEQYF TRBV5-6 15 TRBJ2-7 . TRBD1
TGCGCCAGCAGCCTAGGTGAGGGAGGGGTGTACGAGCAGTACTTC CASSLGEGGVYEQYF TRBV10-2 15 TRBJ2-7 few TRBD2
TGTGCCACCCGATCGGGGGAAGGCAAAAACATTCAGTACTTC CATRSGEGKNIQYF TRBV21-1 14 TRBJ2-4 . .
TGTGCCAGCAGACCGTCCCCGGGCCGACGGGCTTTCTTT CASRPSPGRRAFF TRBV28 13 TRBJ1-1 . .
TGTGCCAGCAGCGAAGTGGATAGCAGCACCGGGGAGCTGTTTTTT CASSEVDSSTGELFF TRBV7-3 15 TRBJ2-2 . .
TGTGCCAGCAGGCGGGCCTCCTACAATGAGCAGTTCTTC CASRRASYNEQFF TRBV12-3/TRBV12-4 13 TRBJ2-1 few .
TGCGCCAGCAGCAGTACTAGCGGGGGGGAAAACACAGATACGCAGTATTTT CASSSTSGGENTDTQYF TRBV4-1 17 TRBJ2-3 . TRBD2
TGCAGTGCCGAGGGAGCGAATGCTAACTATGGCTACACCTTC CSAEGANANYGYTF TRBV20-1 14 TRBJ1-2 . .
TGTGCCAGCATTGCTAACTCAGGGGGTACGCAGTATTTT CASIANSGGTQYF TRBV12-3/TRBV12-4 13 TRBJ2-3 . TRBD1
TGTGCCAGCAGTTTATCCTGGGGGACTGTCGGCTACACCTTC CASSLSWGTVGYTF TRBV27 14 TRBJ1-2 many .
TGCAGCGTCGCCGATGGGGTCCTTGGCAATCAGCCCCAGCATTTT CSVADGVLGNQPQHF TRBV29-1 15 TRBJ1-5 many .
TGTGCCAGCAGTTCACAGGTGAACACTGAAGCTTTCTTT CASSSQVNTEAFF TRBV12-3/TRBV12-4 13 TRBJ1-1 many .
TGTGCCAGCAGACCCGGACAGATTTACGAGCAGTACTTC CASRPGQIYEQYF TRBV6-1 13 TRBJ2-7 many .
TGTGCCAGCAGCCAAGAAAAGTCTACTACATATCAAGAGACCCAGTACTTC CASSQEKSTTYQETQYF TRBV14 17 TRBJ2-5 many .
TGCGCCAGCAAAAGGGACGGCGAAGCTTTCTTT CASKRDGEAFF TRBV5-1 11 TRBJ1-1 . .
TGTGCCAGCAGTCCACAGTTTTCGGGCACAGATACGCAGTATTTT CASSPQFSGTDTQYF TRBV12-3/TRBV12-4 15 TRBJ2-3 . .
TGTGCCAGCAGCTTAGATAGTGGTGGCTACACCTTC CASSLDSGGYTF TRBV7-2 12 TRBJ1-2 few .
TGCGCCAGCAGCAAGGGGCAGGGATTCACAGATACGCAGTATTTT CASSKGQGFTDTQYF TRBV5-1 15 TRBJ2-3 few .
TGCAGTGCTAGTGGACAGGGAAATAGCAATCAGCCCCAGCATTTT CSASGQGNSNQPQHF TRBV20-1 15 TRBJ1-5 . TRBD1
TGTGCCAGCAGCTTTAGCGGGGGGGCCCAAAACATTCAGTACTTC CASSFSGGAQNIQYF TRBV7-2 15 TRBJ2-4 many TRBD2
TGTGCCAGCAGTCACGAGCTAGGGGACGACTCCTACAATGAGCAGTTCTTC CASSHELGDDSYNEQFF TRBV6-5 17 TRBJ2-1 . .
TGTGCCAGCAGCTCTCGGGGGCAGAACCAAGAGACCCAGTACTTC CASSSRGQNQETQYF TRBV3-1 15 TRBJ2-5 . .
TGCGCCAGCAGCCAAGGAAGGACAGTTTCCTACAATGAGCAGTTCTTC CASSQGRTVSYNEQFF TRBV4-1 16 TRBJ2-1 many .
TGTGCCAGCAGTGTGGGCGAGCGGGGGGGCCAGACCCAGTACTTC CASSVGERGGQTQYF TRBV2 15 TRBJ2-5 . TRBD2
TGCGCCAGCAGCCAAGCGGTAGCGGGGGCTGTAGATACGCAGTATTTT CASSQAVAGAVDTQYF TRBV4-3 16 TRBJ2-3 . TRBD2
TGTGCCAGCAGCCCTTATGGGGCCAAAAACATTCAGTACTTC CASSPYGAKNIQYF TRBV6-1 14 TRBJ2-4 few .
TGCGCCAGCAGCTGGGACAGTAGCACAGATACGCAGTATTTT CASSWDSSTDTQYF TRBV5-1 14 TRBJ2-3 few TRBD1
TGTGCCATCAGTGAATTAATAAGACGGACAGGGATTGGCTATGGCTACACCTTC CAISELIRRTGIGYGYTF TRBV10-3 18 TRBJ1-2 . TRBD1
TGTGCCACCAGCAGCCCAACTAGCCCAAATCAAGAGACCCAGTACTTC CATSSPTSPNQETQYF TRBV15 16 TRBJ2-5 . .
TGTGCCAGCAGTGAAGCAGCAGGAAAGCCCCAGCATTTT CASSEAAGKPQHF TRBV2 13 TRBJ1-5 few .
TGTGCCAGCAGCTTAGCGCGGACAGGGTACACCGGGGAGCTGTTTTTT CASSLARTGYTGELFF TRBV11-2 16 TRBJ2-2 few TRBD1
TGTGCCAGCAGCTTTTCCAACTCTGGAAACACCATATATTTT CASSFSNSGNTIYF TRBV7-3 14 TRBJ1-3 . .
TGTGCCAGCAGTTTTGGTCGGGCGTATTTGACTGACACAGATACGCAGTATTTT CASSFGRAYLTDTDTQYF TRBV12-3/TRBV12-4 18 TRBJ2-3 . .
TGTGCCAGCAGCCACCCAGGAGTAACCAACTATGGCTACACCTTC CASSHPGVTNYGYTF TRBV3-1 15 TRBJ1-2 many .
TGCAGTGCTAGAGATAGGATGACTAGCGGTGGACCCTACGAGCAGTACTTC CSARDRMTSGGPYEQYF TRBV20-1 17 TRBJ2-7 few TRBD2
TGCGCCAGCAGCCAAGACCGCGGGACTTTCTACGAGCAGTACTTC CASSQDRGTFYEQYF TRBV4-3 15 TRBJ2-7 few .
TGTGCCAGCAGCCGCTGGGGACTCTACAATGAGCAGTTCTTC CASSRWGLYNEQFF TRBV14 14 TRBJ2-1 many .
TGTGCCAGCAGCCCTGCCGGGGGGGAAGGAAACACCATATATTTT CASSPAGGEGNTIYF TRBV7-3 15 TRBJ1-3 . .
TGTGCCAGCAGGTCAGGGGTTTCGAGCAATCAGCCCCAGCATTTT CASRSGVSSNQPQHF TRBV12-3/TRBV12-4 15 TRBJ1-5 many .
TGTGCCAGCAGTTTAAAGCGGTCCTACAATGAGCAGTTCTTC CASSLKRSYNEQFF TRBV12-3/TRBV12-4 14 TRBJ2-1 few .
TGTGCCAGCAGCAAGGGGGGGCCAGACGAGCAGTACTTC CASSKGGPDEQYF TRBV9 13 TRBJ2-7 . .
TGTGCCAGCAGCTTCGGGGGCCCTATTTCCCTCGCCGGGGAGCTGTTTTTT CASSFGGPISLAGELFF TRBV5-6 17 TRBJ2-2 . .
TGTGCCAGCAGCTTAAATAGCGGGGCCTACAATGAGCAGTTCTTC CASSLNSGAYNEQFF TRBV7-2 15 TRBJ2-1 many TRBD2
TGCAGTGCTAGAGAAAGGGGGACAGGAGCTGAAGCTTTCTTT CSARERGTGAEAFF TRBV20-1 14 TRBJ1-1 many TRBD1
TGTGCCTGGAGCCTCCTCGGGGAGACCCAGTACTTC CAWSLLGETQYF TRBV30 12 TRBJ2-5 few .
TGTGCCAGCACCCGGGAGGGGGGTGTATCTAGGACTGAAGCTTTCTTT CASTREGGVSRTEAFF TRBV12-3/TRBV12-4 16 TRBJ1-1 few .
TGCAGTGCTAGAGACTGGACAGGGGACGTCTTT CSARDWTGDVF TRBV20-1 11 TRBJ1-1 . TRBD1
TGTGCCAGCAGCCAAGATCTGGGAAACATTCAGTACTTC CASSQDLGNIQYF TRBV4-2 13 TRBJ2-4 . .
TGCGCCAGCAGCATCTCGGGGGAAGGGCTATACAATGAGCAGTTCTTC CASSISGEGLYNEQFF TRBV5-1 16 TRBJ2-1 few .